Presented here are 13 T cell receptor beta chains from one specimen sequenced in a study of CD8 T cells in ankylosing spondylitis. TCRdb re-called the 5' RACE reads through MiXCR, storing one row per CDR3 protein. The table includes 250,000 or so distinct CDR3 sequences, approximately 20% detected once. The sequencing sample was made of blood, either unsorted or a sorted T cell fraction (not recorded which). Every receptor here comes from a male donor with ankylosing spondylitis or in good health (not recorded which).

V is TRBV7-9 and J is TRBJ2-3; D unclear. From germline, CDR1 is SEHNR and CDR2 FQNEAQ (reference sequence). The CDR3 covers 13 residues. V was cut by 1 base and J by 5 bases, with 7 bases left in between. The CDR3 sequence is CASSLVWEDTQYF. For the CDR3, the DNA is TGTGCCAGCAGCTTAGTGTGGGAAGATACGCAGTATTTT.

The gene calls are TRBV12-3 or TRBV12-4 and TRBJ2-1; D is perhaps TRBD1 (5 bases). Trimming shortened V by 1 base and J by 0 bases, and 7 bases separated the two germline ends. The CDR3 extends over 15 amino acids. CDR3 sequence (DNA): TGTGCCAGCAGTTTAGACAGGAGCTCCTACAATGAGCAGTTCTTC. Protein sequence: CASSLDRSSYNEQFF.

The chain uses TRBV7-9 and TRBJ2-1, with 14 bases that match TRBD2. V was pared by 3 bases and J by 3 bases, with 4 bases of the junction left unmatched. Germline V lookup: CDR1 SEHNR, CDR2 FQNEAQ (reference sequence). The length of the CDR3 is 17 residues. CDR3 amino acids: CASSLGLAGAGYNEQFF. CDR3 sequence (DNA): TGTGCCAGCAGCTTGGGACTAGCGGGAGCTGGCTACAATGAGCAGTTCTTC.

This clonotype was seen a handful of times. The chain carries TRBV4-1 and TRBJ2-2, with a weak D call TRBD2 (6 bases). Per germline, CDR1 MGHRA and CDR2 YSYEKL. The CDR3 consists of 17 residues. The ends were cut back, 0 bases at V and 7 bases at J, with 18 bases in the middle. Here the CDR3 reads CASSQDPTSPWGGELFF. CDR3 DNA sequence: TGCGCCAGCAGCCAAGATCCGACTAGTCCTTGGGGCGGGGAGCTGTTTTTT.

Only a few counts were recorded for this clonotype. The chain joins TRBV6-1 to TRBJ2-7, with 9 bases matching TRBD2. The trim removed 4 bases at V and 0 bases at J, leaving 7 bases unmatched. Germline loops: CDR1 MNHNS, CDR2 SASEGT. This CDR3 has 16 amino acids. For the CDR3, the DNA is TGTGCCAGCAGTGTGATTAGCGGGGGAAGCTCCTACGAGCAGTACTTC. Amino acids: CASSVISGGSSYEQYF.

The genes are TRBV27 and TRBJ2-1, with D possibly being TRBD2 (7 bases). V lost 6 bases, J lost 0 bases, and 12 bases lay in between. Germline V gene lookup returns CDR1 MNHEY and CDR2 SMNVEV (reference sequence). CDR3 length: 15 residues. The CDR3 sequence: CASRRGGGSYNEQFF. DNA for the CDR3: TGTGCCAGCAGGCGGGGAGGGGGCTCCTACAATGAGCAGTTCTTC.

This sequence joins TRBV12-3 or TRBV12-4 and TRBJ2-1; D gene ambiguous. Deletions cut 4 bases from V and 8 bases from J, with 15 bases between. The CDR3 is 14 amino acids. The CDR3 coding sequence is TGTGCCAGCAGTTGGGGAATCAGGCTCCATGAGCAGTTCTTC. Residues: CASSWGIRLHEQFF.

This chain joins TRBV20-1 and TRBJ2-1; D is undetermined. With 3 bases removed from V and 7 bases from J, the gap between germline ends came to 10 bases. The CDR3 has 12 amino acids. Germline V lookup: CDR1 DFQATT, CDR2 SNEGSKA (reference sequence). The CDR3 region has the DNA TGCAGTGCTAGCAAAACCGAGAATGAGCAGTTCTTC. Translation gives CSASKTENEQFF.

This clonotype was observed a few times. The chain combines TRBV7-8 with TRBJ1-5, with no clear D. The CDR3 is 16 amino acids. Per germline, CDR1 SGHVS and CDR2 FQNEAQ. Deletions cut 2 bases from V and 3 bases from J, with 14 bases between. CDR3 coding DNA: TGTGCCAGCAGCTTATCCGACGGCCAGTTCAATCAGCCCCAGCATTTT. As protein: CASSLSDGQFNQPQHF.

This clonotype appeared a few times. The V gene is TRBV9, the J gene TRBJ2-2, with 7 bases fitting TRBD2. Looked up from germline, CDR1 is SGDLS and CDR2 is YYNGEE. The CDR3 length is 17 residues. Trimming at V came to 0 bases and at J to 3 bases, leaving 8 bases not matched to a gene. This chain's CDR3 is CASSVASSGKDTGELFF. In nucleotides, the CDR3 is TGTGCCAGCAGCGTAGCCTCTAGCGGAAAAGACACCGGGGAGCTGTTTTTT.

This clonotype appeared many times. The J gene is TRBJ1-5, the V gene TRBV4-1, with D maybe TRBD1 (5 bases). Germline assignment: CDR1 MGHRA and CDR2 YSYEKL. The CDR3 spans 15 residues. Trimming left V 4 bases short and J 1 base short, with 11 bases between. Here the CDR3 reads CASSPLHRSNQPQHF. The CDR3 DNA reads TGCGCCAGCAGCCCCCTCCACAGGAGCAATCAGCCCCAGCATTTT.

This clonotype was seen many times. The rearrangement joins TRBV29-1 to TRBJ2-2, with TRBD1 identical over 8 bases. Germline CDR1 reads SQVTM; CDR2 reads ANQGSEA. This CDR3 region has 15 residues. With V trimmed by 3 bases and J by 0 bases, 3 bases remained unmatched. CDR3 sequence (DNA): TGCAGCGTTGAGACAGGGGACTCGAACACCGGGGAGCTGTTTTTT. It specifies CSVETGDSNTGELFF.

There are a few counts of this clonotype. The chain has TRBV6-1 and TRBJ2-2; tentative D call: TRBD1 (6 bases). CDR1 is MNHNS, CDR2 SASEGT, per germline. This CDR3 is built from 15 residues. Trimming left V 5 bases short and J 1 base short, with 11 bases between. This CDR3 reads CASSTQGQNTGELFF. In DNA form, the CDR3 reads TGTGCCAGCAGTACCCAGGGACAGAACACCGGGGAGCTGTTTTTT.